The 10 T cell receptor beta chains below were found in one sample sequenced in a study of CD8+CD57+ T cells in acquired aplastic anemia. Individuals selected for sequencing had exhibited CD8+CD57+ cell expansion on flow cytometry. Both TCR beta VDJ combination and CDR3 sequence profiling were carried out. Genomic DNA was the template for this profiling. Via MiXCR, TCRdb re-called the reads, giving one row per CDR3 protein. The sample yields 150,000 to 180,000 distinct CDR3 sequences, over 50% seen once. The sequenced material came from sorted CD4+, CD8+, or CD8+CD57+ T cells (not recorded which) from PBMCs. The origin of the receptors is a human donor with aplastic anemia.

The genes are TRBV2 and TRBJ2-7; 8 bases agree with TRBD2. V lost 6 bases, J lost 5 bases, and 18 bases stayed unmatched. This CDR3 contains 17 residues. Germline CDR1 SNHLY, CDR2 FYNNEI. The CDR3 sequence: CASSLGTRDGSMNEQYF. The CDR3 bases are TGTGCCAGCAGCCTCGGGACTAGAGATGGGAGCATGAACGAGCAGTACTTC.

Concerning this clonotype: Possible read error: a much larger clone is one base away. The chain carries TRBV3-1 and TRBJ2-1; D is perhaps TRBD1 or TRBD2 (5 bases each). The CDR3 loop spans 13 amino acids. Germline values: CDR1 LGHDT, CDR2 YNNKEL (reference sequence). V was shortened by 4 bases and J by 9 bases, with 13 bases between the two germline ends. The chain's CDR3 is CASSPGTIIEQFF. CDR3 nucleotides: TGTGCCAGCAGCCCCGGGACGATCATTGAGCAGTTCTTC.

This chain connects TRBV7-9 to TRBJ2-1; possibly TRBD1 for D (5 bases). CDR3 length equals 12 residues. CDR1 is SEHNR, CDR2 FQNEAQ, per germline (reference sequence). The V end lost 5 bases, the J end lost 3 bases, and 5 bases lay between the germline ends. In nucleotides, the CDR3 is TGTGCCAGCAGCAGGGGCTACAATGAGCAGTTCTTC. Its protein product is CASSRGYNEQFF.

The genes are TRBV24-1 and TRBJ2-7; 10 bases are a match to TRBD1. Germline CDR1 reads KGHDR; CDR2 reads SFDVKD. There are 14 residues in the CDR3. With V trimmed by 4 bases and J by 5 bases, 4 bases remained unmatched. The CDR3, as DNA: TGTGCCACCAGTGACCCGGACAGGGGGGACGAGCAGTACTTC. Its translation is CATSDPDRGDEQYF.

The rearrangement joins TRBV11-1 to TRBJ2-7; 7 positions match TRBD2. Germline CDR1 is SGHAT and CDR2 is FQDESV (reference sequence). The CDR3 is 15 amino acids. V lost 1 base and J lost 1; bases outside the gene matches: 4. The CDR3 loop is CASSLGSGLSYEQYF. CDR3 DNA: TGTGCCAGCAGCTTAGGTAGCGGGCTGTCCTACGAGCAGTACTTC.

V is TRBV10-3 and J is TRBJ2-1; D gene ambiguous. Germline V gene data show CDR1 as ENHRY and CDR2 as SYGVKD. V lost 4 bases, J lost 5 bases, and 12 bases lay in between. This CDR3 comprises 14 residues. In nucleotides, the CDR3 is TGTGCCATCAGTGTAACAACGTCTAACAATGAGCAGTTCTTC. It codes for CAISVTTSNNEQFF.

The sample holds many counts of this clonotype. The chain joins TRBV7-9 to TRBJ2-5; TRBD1 is a possible D gene (8 bases). This CDR3 has 16 residues. V dropped 5 bases and J dropped 4 bases, with 20 bases sitting between them. Germline V gene lookup returns CDR1 SEHNR and CDR2 FQNEAQ (reference sequence). This chain's CDR3 is CASSRGQGGGGETQYF. The CDR3 nucleotides read TGTGCCAGCAGCCGCGGACAGGGAGGGGGGGGAGAGACCCAGTACTTC.

This clonotype came up a few times. The V and J genes are TRBV19 and TRBJ2-1, with TRBD2 matching over 16 bases. Looked up from germline, CDR1 is LNHDA and CDR2 is SQIVND (reference sequence). The CDR3 length is 17 residues. V shed 7 bases, J shed 3 bases, and the junction held 6 bases outside the gene matches. The CDR3 protein is CASIGTSGGADYNEQFF. In DNA, the CDR3 is TGTGCCAGTATTGGGACTAGCGGGGGGGCCGACTACAATGAGCAGTTCTTC.

This clonotype has more than one count but fewer than ten. This chain's CDR3 is CASSRGQPYEQYF. The CDR3, as DNA: TGTGCCAGCAGCAGAGGACAGCCCTACGAGCAGTACTTC. The chain joins TRBV7-3 to TRBJ2-7, with TRBD1 as a possible D gene (6 bases). Deletions cut 5 bases from V and 2 bases from J, with 10 bases between. Germline CDR1 SGHTA, CDR2 FQGTGA. The CDR3 covers 13 residues.

This clonotype was recorded at least ten times. This chain connects TRBV7-9 to TRBJ2-7; D possibly corresponds to TRBD2 (5 bases). Germline V lookup: CDR1 SEHNR, CDR2 FQNEAQ (reference sequence). Trimming shortened V by 4 bases and J by 2 bases, and 12 bases separated the two germline ends. CDR3 length equals 14 residues. The CDR3 here is CASSSAEVPYEQYF. CDR3 DNA sequence: TGTGCCAGCAGCTCAGCGGAGGTCCCCTACGAGCAGTACTTC.